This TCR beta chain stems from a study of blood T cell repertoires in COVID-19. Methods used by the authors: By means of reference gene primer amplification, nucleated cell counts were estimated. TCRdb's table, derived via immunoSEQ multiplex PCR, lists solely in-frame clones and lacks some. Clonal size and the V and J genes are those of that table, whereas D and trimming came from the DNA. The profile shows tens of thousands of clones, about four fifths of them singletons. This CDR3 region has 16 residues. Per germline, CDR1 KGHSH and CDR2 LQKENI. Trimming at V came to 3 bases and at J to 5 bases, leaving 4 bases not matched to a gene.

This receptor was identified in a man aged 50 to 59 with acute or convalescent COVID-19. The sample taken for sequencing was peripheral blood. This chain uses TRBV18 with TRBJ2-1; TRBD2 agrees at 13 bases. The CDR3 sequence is CASSPLLAGGNNEQFF. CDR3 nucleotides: TGTGCCAGCTCACCTCTACTAGCGGGGGGGAACAATGAGCAGTTCTTC.